The rows below give T cell receptor beta chains drawn from one sample of a study of blood T cell repertoires in COVID-19. Produced via immunoSEQ multiplex PCR; TCRdb's table is partial and in-frame only. The table lists some 200,000 clones, 87% of them singletons. What was sequenced was PBMCs or T cells enriched from blood (not recorded which). These receptors originate from a woman younger than 45 who had recovered from COVID-19. Each CDR3 is given with its conserved first and last residue. Fields, in order: J gene, clone size, V gene, D gene, CDR3 DNA, CDR3 protein. The D gene is left open where the match is weak. Clone size is not always given. Where it is, it says once, few, many or a class for expanded clones.

>TRBJ2-3|NA|TRBV7-9|NA
TGTGCCAGCAGCTCGGTCACAGGGCTGGCGCAGTATTTT
CASSSVTGLAQYF
>TRBJ1-2|NA|TRBV5-1|NA
TGCGCCAGCAGCTTGGGCGGGGAGCACTATGGCTACACCTTC
CASSLGGEHYGYTF
>TRBJ2-7|NA|TRBV7-3|NA
TGTGCCAGCAGCTTAACTTTCAACTACGAGCAGTACTTC
CASSLTFNYEQYF
>TRBJ1-5|NA|TRBV5-6|NA
TGTGCCAGCAGCTCTAGGGGGTCCAATCAGCCCCAGCATTTT
CASSSRGSNQPQHF
>TRBJ2-7|NA|TRBV7-9|NA
TGTGCCAGCCAGGCGGGGTCCTACGAGCAGTACTTC
CASQAGSYEQYF
>TRBJ1-1|NA|TRBV6-5|NA
TGTGCCAGCAGTTACGGCGGGCTGAACACTGAAGCTTTCTTT
CASSYGGLNTEAFF
>TRBJ2-3|NA|TRBV30|NA
TGTGCCTGGAGTTTGTCGGTTGTTGCAGATACGCAGTATTTT
CAWSLSVVADTQYF
>TRBJ2-3|NA|TRBV12-3/TRBV12-4|TRBD2
TGTGCCTGGGGCGGGGGATCAGATACGCAGTATTTT
CAWGGGSDTQYF
>TRBJ1-2|NA|TRBV6-2/TRBV6-3|NA
TGTGCCAGCAGTTACGTTGGCAGGGGTGGTTATGGCTACACCTTC
CASSYVGRGGYGYTF
>TRBJ2-2|NA|TRBV24-1|NA
TGTGCCACCAGTGACCACTCAGGGGAATGGACCGGGGAGCTGTTTTTT
CATSDHSGEWTGELFF
>TRBJ2-2|few|TRBV21-1|NA
TGTGCCAGCAGCAAAAGAGCCGGGAACACCGGGGAGCTGTTTTTT
CASSKRAGNTGELFF
>TRBJ1-6|once|TRBV27|TRBD1
TGTGCCAGCAGCCCACAGGGGGCTAATTCACCCCTCCACTTT
CASSPQGANSPLHF
>TRBJ2-2|once|TRBV9|NA
TGTGCCAGCAGCGTAGACTACGGGGAGCTGTTTTTT
CASSVDYGELFF
>TRBJ1-3|few|TRBV30|NA
TGTGCCTGGAGGGGCAGGGGAAATGGAAACACCATATATTTT
CAWRGRGNGNTIYF
>TRBJ2-1|NA|TRBV5-6|NA
TGTGCCAGCAGCTTGGCCGATGAGCAGTTCTTC
CASSLADEQFF
>TRBJ1-1|NA|TRBV11-2|NA
TGTGCCAGCAGCTTAGGGCTGGGGCTAGTAATGAACACTGAAGCTTTCTTT
CASSLGLGLVMNTEAFF
>TRBJ2-5|NA|TRBV24-1|TRBD1
TGTGCCACCAGTGAATCCGGGACAGGGGACGAGACCCAGTACTTC
CATSESGTGDETQYF
>TRBJ1-6|NA|TRBV7-6|NA
TGTGCCAGCAGCTTGGAGCGGAGCAATAATTCACCCCTCCACTTT
CASSLERSNNSPLHF
>TRBJ1-6|NA|TRBV10-3|NA
TGTGCCACCGGCGTCGGGGGAAGCTCCTATAATTCACCCCTCCACTTT
CATGVGGSSYNSPLHF
>TRBJ2-2|NA|TRBV9|TRBD1
TGTGCCAGCAGCAGAGAGGGACAGGGGTCCGGGGAGCTGTTTTTT
CASSREGQGSGELFF
>TRBJ1-1|NA|TRBV5-1|NA
TGCGCCAGCAGCTCCCAGGGAGGGGTAACTGAAGCTTTCTTT
CASSSQGGVTEAFF
>TRBJ2-7|NA|TRBV3-1/TRBV3-2|TRBD1
TGTGCCAGCAGCCAACAGGACAGGGCCCCCTCCGAGCAGTACTTC
CASSQQDRAPSEQYF
>TRBJ1-2|NA|TRBV2|NA
TGTGCCAGCAGTCTTTTAATCCCCTTCTTC
CASSLLIPFF
>TRBJ1-2|NA|TRBV25-1|NA
TGTGCCAGCAGTGAATGGGCTGTGGGCTACACCTTC
CASSEWAVGYTF
>TRBJ2-1|NA|TRBV4-2|TRBD2
TGTGCCAGCAGCCCCCTAGCGGGAAACTACAATGAGCAGTTCTTC
CASSPLAGNYNEQFF
>TRBJ2-1|NA|TRBV5-1|TRBD2
TGCGCCAGCAGCTTGGGGCTAGCGGCCAATGAGCAGTTCTTC
CASSLGLAANEQFF
>TRBJ2-4|NA|TRBV30|NA
TGTGCCTGGAGGTATAGGGAACAGGGAGAAGCCAAAAACATTCAGTACTTC
CAWRYREQGEAKNIQYF
>TRBJ1-3|NA|TRBV7-3|NA
TGTGCCAGCAGTCCCACAGGGAGCTCTGGAAACACCATATATTTT
CASSPTGSSGNTIYF
>TRBJ1-1|few|TRBV5-1|NA
TGCGCCAGCAGCTCCTTGATGACAGGTGGGACTGAAGCTTTCTTT
CASSSLMTGGTEAFF
>TRBJ1-6|NA|TRBV7-3|NA
TGTGCCAGCAGCTTAGGCGGTGGAAATTCACCCCTCCACTTT
CASSLGGGNSPLHF
>TRBJ2-1|NA|TRBV14|NA
TGTGCCAGCAGCCAAGGAAGGACAGAATTCTACAATGAGCAGTTCTTC
CASSQGRTEFYNEQFF
>TRBJ1-1|NA|TRBV19|NA
TGTGCCAGTAGCAGGGGACGGGTGAACACTGAAGCTTTCTTT
CASSRGRVNTEAFF
>TRBJ1-1|NA|TRBV10-3|NA
TGTGCCATCAGGAGGACAGACAATGAAGCTTTCTTT
CAIRRTDNEAFF
>TRBJ2-1|NA|TRBV9|TRBD2
TGTGCCAGCAGCGTAGACAGGAGCGGGACTACCTACAATGAGCAGTTCTTC
CASSVDRSGTTYNEQFF
>TRBJ2-2|NA|TRBV7-3|NA
TGTGCCAGCAGCTCCCCGGACACCGGGGAGCTGTTTTTT
CASSSPDTGELFF
>TRBJ2-1|once|TRBV1|NA
TGCACCAGCAGCCATAGGATTGGGACTAGCGGGGGACACACCTACAATGAGCAGTTCTTC
CTSSHRIGTSGGHTYNEQFF
>TRBJ1-1|NA|TRBV25-1|TRBD1
TGTGCCAGCAGTATCCCCGGGACAGGGGGCGAAGCTTTCTTT
CASSIPGTGGEAFF
>TRBJ2-1|NA|TRBV7-8|TRBD2
TGTGCCAGCAGCGTGAAGCGCGGGAGAGAGTACAATGAGCAGTTCTTC
CASSVKRGREYNEQFF
>TRBJ1-2|NA|TRBV7-2|NA
TGTGCCAGCAGCTTAGTTTCCGGGAATCGTGGCTACACCTTC
CASSLVSGNRGYTF
>TRBJ1-1|NA|TRBV14|NA
TGTGCCAGCAGCCAATCGGGTGACACTGAAGCTTTCTTT
CASSQSGDTEAFF
>TRBJ2-7|NA|TRBV18|NA
TGTGCCAGCTCACCGCTGCAGGCGATATCCTACGAGCAGTACTTC
CASSPLQAISYEQYF
>TRBJ2-1|NA|TRBV29-1|NA
TGCAGCCATGCCGGCGGGGACAGCTCCTACAATGAGCAGTTCTTC
CSHAGGDSSYNEQFF
>TRBJ1-1|NA|TRBV7-2|NA
TGTGCCAGCAGCTTAGCGTCCTTAGAGAACACTGAAGCTTTCTTT
CASSLASLENTEAFF
>TRBJ1-1|NA|TRBV2|NA
TGTGCCAGCAGGAGCCTACAGGGAGTGGACACTGAAGCTTTCTTT
CASRSLQGVDTEAFF
>TRBJ2-6|NA|TRBV6-5|NA
TGTGCCAGCAGGAGTCTAGCGGGGGCCAACGTCCTGACTTTC
CASRSLAGANVLTF
>TRBJ1-6|NA|TRBV10-2|NA
TGCGCCAGCAGTGACCTTCGACAGTCTGATAATTCACCCCTCCACTTT
CASSDLRQSDNSPLHF
>TRBJ2-5|NA|TRBV19|NA
TGTGCCAGTAGTATTGGACAGTTTGAGACCCAGTACTTC
CASSIGQFETQYF
>TRBJ1-1|few|TRBV12-5|TRBD1
TGTGCTAGTGGTTCGCCAAATACAGGGGCCCCCACTGAAGCTTTCTTT
CASGSPNTGAPTEAFF
>TRBJ1-1|NA|TRBV7-8|NA
TGTGCCAGCAGCTTATGGGCATTGAACACTGAAGCTTTCTTT
CASSLWALNTEAFF
>TRBJ1-6|NA|TRBV7-8|TRBD1
TGTGCCAGCAGCTTACTACAGGGGGGCAATTCACCCCTCCACTTT
CASSLLQGGNSPLHF
>TRBJ1-2|NA|TRBV19|NA
TGTGCCAGTAGTATTCGGCAGGGTTTCTACACCTTC
CASSIRQGFYTF
>TRBJ2-1|NA|TRBV7-8|NA
TGTGCCAGCAGCTTAGCTCCAGGGGACAATGAGCAGTTCTTC
CASSLAPGDNEQFF
>TRBJ2-3|NA|TRBV9|TRBD2
TGTGCCAGCAGCGCCCGGACTAGATTCACAGATACGCAGTATTTT
CASSARTRFTDTQYF
>TRBJ2-5|NA|TRBV10-3|TRBD1
TGTGCCATCAGTGAGTCGGAAGACAGGGAAGAGACCCAGTACTTC
CAISESEDREETQYF
>TRBJ1-3|NA|TRBV18|TRBD1
TGTGCCAGCTCAACGACAGGGTTCTTTGGAAACACCATATATTTT
CASSTTGFFGNTIYF